What follows is one T cell receptor beta chain and its context. This record belongs to a study of shared clonotypes between healthy human individuals. Study as a whole: The study used three CD4 naive, three CD4 memory, two CD8 naive and one CD8 memory plate per donor.

Clones were sequenced by immunoSEQ multiplex PCR, and TCRdb holds only the in-frame ones, with some missing. Of 760,000 or so clones listed, 96% are singletons. Positively selected for CCR7, the CD45RO-negative cells used as naive CD8 cells excluded terminally differentiated effector memory CD45RA+ cells. Caucasian adults residing in Nashville, Tennessee made up all the donors. CDR1 and CDR2 from the germline V gene are SGHRS and YFSETQ. The CDR3 spans 12 residues. V gave up 2 bases and J gave up 7 bases, with 9 bases separating them. The chain has TRBV5-1 and TRBJ1-2; the D is unclear. The receptor was isolated from a man aged 30-40 years in good health. Sequences were obtained from naive CD8+ T cells sorted from blood. CDR3 DNA sequence: TGCGCCAGCAGCTTTGGGTTTCTTGGCTACACCTTC. Its protein is CASSFGFLGYTF.